The clone carrying this T cell receptor (beta chain) showed up just a few times. The data originate from a study of blood T cells in healthy people across ages. Through a sample-barcoded 5' primer and a J-beta primer mix, a second PCR was run for 7 to 11 cycles. Each CDR3 protein is one row after TCRdb ran MiXCR on the 5' RACE reads. Of fewer than 2 million distinct CDR3 sequences in the sample, 39% were seen once. This CDR3 region has 13 residues. CDR1 and CDR2 from the germline V gene are SGHAT and FQNNGV. V lost 6 bases, J lost 9 bases, and 8 bases stayed unmatched. Sequenced sample: blood. J is TRBJ2-4 and V is TRBV11-2; 7 nucleotides align to TRBD1. The receptor was derived from a human donor in good health. DNA of the CDR3: TGTGCCAGCAGTCAAGACAGGGCGGCCATTCAGTACTTC. This translates into CASSQDRAAIQYF. The full variable domain, rest sourced from reference TRBV11-2 and TRBJ2-4, is EAGVAQSPRYKIIEKRQSVAFWCNPISGHATLYWYQQILGQGPKLLIQFQNNGVVDDSQLPKDRFSAERLKGVDSTLKIQPAKLEDSAVYLCASSQDRAAIQYFGAGTRLSVL.